The sequence of this T cell receptor (beta chain) was determined in a study of blood T cells in healthy people across ages. Notes on this clonotype: The antigen remains unidentified. Since a much larger clone is just one base distant, this may be a read error. This CDR3 is missing its conserved last phenylalanine or tryptophan, likely due to a read error.

Primers used in a second PCR of about 6 to 11 cycles were a sample-barcoded 5' primer and a J-beta primer mix. TCRdb processed the 5' RACE reads anew with MiXCR; each CDR3 protein has one entry. There are fewer than 800,000 distinct CDR3 sequences in the sample; about 34% occur only once, and over 15% lies in the top ten. Overall study results and limits: As age increased, TCR beta diversity per million T cells fell in a roughly linear fashion.

CDR3 length: 16 amino acids. Germline V gene lookup returns CDR1 SGHRS and CDR2 YFSETQ. This sequence joins TRBV5-1 and TRBJ2-5, with 8 bases lining up with TRBD1. TRBJ2-7 explains the end of the DNA better; the J call may be wrong. Sequencing was done on a sample of blood. This receptor was identified in a woman older than 75 in good health. CDR3 in DNA: TGCGCCAGCACCCAGGGGGCCAGGGCAAGCATCCACGAGCAGTACATC. Translation: CASTQGARASIHEQYI.